Below are 20 T cell receptor beta chains sequenced from a single sample in a study of human T cells and chemical hapten exposure. Library preparation tagged each individual cDNA molecule with a unique molecular identifier. Each CDR3 protein gets one entry after TCRdb re-called the reads with MiXCR. This sample carries 450 to 500 distinct CDR3 sequences, 65% to 85% of them seen once, and the ten largest clones take approximately 9.3%. Sequencing started from total RNA isolated from unfractionated whole blood. Sequenced material: whole blood. These receptors came from a human donor with alopecia, or a healthy volunteer (not recorded which). Some clones in this sample may be carry-over from other donors' samples. This table probably holds off-target reads from a library built for another chain.

V gene TRBV28 combines with J gene TRBJ2-5; TRBD1 might be the D (5 bases). Germline V gives CDR1 MDHEN, CDR2 SYDVKM. Trimming removed 8 bases from V and 1 base from J, with 11 bases in between. The CDR3 runs 13 residues. DNA for the CDR3: TGTGCCAGCGGACATCGGTTCCAAGAGACCCAGTACTTC. Amino acids: CASGHRFQETQYF.

This rearrangement joins TRBV11-2 to TRBJ1-2, with 7 bases matching TRBD1. CDR1 and CDR2 (germline): SGHAT, FQNNGV. V was clipped by 5 bases and J by 4 bases; unmatched bases: 7. CDR3 length: 14 residues. The CDR3 spells CASSPGTVRYGYTF. As DNA, the CDR3 is TGTGCCAGCAGCCCTGGGACAGTCCGCTATGGCTACACCTTC.

V gene TRBV5-5 combines with J gene TRBJ2-7, with D perhaps matching TRBD2 (7 bases). Germline V lookup: CDR1 SGHKS, CDR2 YYEKEE (reference sequence). V dropped 2 bases and J dropped 0 bases, with 12 bases sitting between them. The CDR3 is 15 residues long. CDR3 in DNA: TGTGCCAGCAGCTTTGGGGGCGGGGGCTCCTACGAGCAGTACTTC. Translated, it gives CASSFGGGGSYEQYF.

The chain combines TRBV4-1 with TRBJ2-2, with D tentatively TRBD1 or TRBD2 (5 bases each). Germline loops: CDR1 MGHRA, CDR2 YSYEKL. The CDR3 is 16 amino acids. The V gene lost 5 bases and the J gene lost 5 bases, with 18 bases spanning the gap. The CDR3 protein is CASSVHSRGPTGELFF. CDR3 DNA: TGCGCCAGCAGCGTACATTCCCGGGGCCCAACCGGGGAGCTGTTTTTT.

The rearrangement links TRBV19 to TRBJ2-1; TRBD2 agrees at 8 bases. Germline V lookup: CDR1 LNHDA, CDR2 SQIVND (reference sequence). V shed 3 bases and J 3 bases; nucleotides not matched to a gene: 4. This CDR3 comprises 15 residues. Here the CDR3 reads CASSIGSGVYNEQFF. The CDR3 region has the DNA TGTGCCAGTAGTATTGGTAGCGGGGTCTACAATGAGCAGTTCTTC.

The J gene is TRBJ1-1, the V gene TRBV28, with D hard to call. Germline V gene data show CDR1 as MDHEN and CDR2 as SYDVKM. The CDR3 runs 15 residues. Between the trimmed V and J ends, which lost 5 bases and 1 base, there was a span of 14 bases. CDR3 sequence (DNA): TGTGCCAGCAGTGCCCGCCGACGGCCGAACACTGAAGCTTTCTTT. Translating it yields CASSARRRPNTEAFF.

The chain employs TRBV6-1 and TRBJ2-4, with unresolved D. Germline-derived CDR1 and CDR2 are MNHNS and SASEGT. There are 12 residues in the CDR3. Deletions cut 3 bases from V and 14 bases from J, with 14 bases between. The CDR3 spells CASSEVRALEYF. In DNA form, the CDR3 reads TGTGCCAGCAGTGAGGTTAGGGCGTTGGAGTACTTC.

The chain is built from TRBV19 and TRBJ2-2; D not resolved. V lost 6 bases, J lost 3 bases, and 11 bases lay in between. The CDR3 is 14 residues long. CDR1 is LNHDA and CDR2 is SQIVND in the germline V gene (reference sequence). The CDR3 is CASRGRVDTGELFF. The CDR3 DNA follows: TGTGCCAGTAGGGGTAGGGTGGACACCGGGGAGCTGTTTTTT.

The CDR3 loop is CSVAKTGRTEAFF. In DNA form, the CDR3 reads TGCAGCGTTGCGAAGACAGGGCGGACTGAAGCTTTCTTT. This chain connects TRBV29-1 to TRBJ1-1, with 7 bases matching TRBD1. The CDR3 is 13 amino acids. The trim removed 4 bases at V and 5 bases at J, leaving 7 bases unmatched. Germline V gene sequence: CDR1 SQVTM, CDR2 ANQGSEA.

The V and J genes are TRBV7-8 and TRBJ2-3; D not resolved. The CDR3 consists of 11 residues. V was clipped by 5 bases and J by 2 bases, with 2 bases between them. The germline gives CDR1 SGHVS, CDR2 FQNEAQ. The CDR3 DNA sequence: TGTGCCAGCAGCCCCACAGATACGCAGTATTTT. It specifies CASSPTDTQYF. The variable domain in full, completed from reference TRBV7-8 and TRBJ2-3, reads GAGVSQSPRYKVAKRGQDVALRCDPISGHVSLFWYQQALGQGPEFLTYFQNEAQLDKSGLPSDRFFAERPEGSVSTLKIQRTQQEDSAVYLCASSPTDTQYFGPGTRLTVL.

This chain links TRBV12-3 or TRBV12-4 with TRBJ2-5; 7 bases line up with TRBD1. V dropped 6 bases and J dropped 4; count of bases not matched to a gene: 11. This CDR3 spans 15 amino acids. The DNA for the CDR3 is TGTGCCAGCAGGACGAATGGGAACAGGGGAGAGACCCAGTACTTC. Its protein is CASRTNGNRGETQYF.

The chain combines TRBV5-1 with TRBJ2-5; D possibly corresponds to TRBD2 (6 bases). This CDR3 region has 16 residues. Germline V lookup: CDR1 SGHRS, CDR2 YFSETQ. Trimming stripped 3 bases from V and 5 bases from J, with 20 bases between. The CDR3 coding sequence is TGCGCCAGCAGCTCCAAACTAGCTCGGGAGTCGGAGACCCAGTACTTC. This gives the protein CASSSKLARESETQYF.

This chain uses TRBV28 with TRBJ2-3; D is tentatively TRBD1 or TRBD2 (5 bases each). V lost 1 base and J 10 bases, leaving 15 bases between the germline ends. The germline CDR1 and CDR2 sequences are MDHEN and SYDVKM. This CDR3 contains 14 residues. In DNA, the CDR3 is TGTGCCAGCAGTTTATACTCGGGGCTAGTCGCGCAGTATTTT. Amino acids: CASSLYSGLVAQYF. The full variable domain, in which reference TRBV28 and TRBJ2-3 provide the parts outside the CDR3, is DVKVTQSSRYLVKRTGEKVFLECVQDMDHENMFWYRQDPGLGLRLIYFSYDVKMKEKGDIPEGYSVSREKKERFSLILESASTNQTSMYLCASSLYSGLVAQYFGPGTRLTVL.

The genes are TRBV7-2 and TRBJ2-3; 12 bases match TRBD2. Unmatched junction bases numbered 6, after V lost 10 bases and J lost 4 bases. Germline lookup yields CDR1 SGHTA and CDR2 FQGNSA. The CDR3 length is 14 residues. The CDR3 loop is CATRLAGVADTQYF. For the CDR3, the DNA is TGTGCCACCAGACTAGCGGGAGTCGCAGATACGCAGTATTTT.

The V gene is TRBV4-1, the J gene TRBJ2-1, with 9 nucleotides matching TRBD2. The CDR3 has 16 residues. Per germline, CDR1 MGHRA and CDR2 YSYEKL. Unmatched junction bases numbered 16, after V lost 9 bases and J lost 7 bases. The CDR3 here is CASKGGSSGTMNEQFF. CDR3 sequence (DNA): TGCGCCAGTAAGGGGGGTTCTAGCGGGACTATGAATGAGCAGTTCTTC.

V and J are TRBV28 and TRBJ2-7, with a weak D call TRBD1 (6 bases). This CDR3 comprises 15 residues. Germline V gene lookup returns CDR1 MDHEN and CDR2 SYDVKM. V lost 9 bases, J lost 1 base, and 19 bases lay in between. In DNA, the CDR3 is TGTGCCAGTCTACCCCGGACAGATGCTTCCTACGAGCAGTACTTC. This codes for CASLPRTDASYEQYF.

The chain combines TRBV27 with TRBJ2-1; D perhaps matches TRBD2 (6 bases). The CDR3 is 16 amino acids. Germline V gene lookup returns CDR1 MNHEY and CDR2 SMNVEV (reference sequence). The V and J ends lost 0 bases and 3 bases respectively, with 12 bases between them. The chain's CDR3 is CASSLSVGSGYNEQFF. The CDR3, as DNA: TGTGCCAGCAGTTTATCGGTCGGGAGTGGCTACAATGAGCAGTTCTTC.

The V call is TRBV28, the J call TRBJ2-1; 11 bases line up with TRBD2. The V gene's germline CDR1 is MDHEN and CDR2 SYDVKM. V shed 7 bases, J shed 12 bases, and the junction held 11 bases outside the gene matches. This CDR3 is built from 14 residues. The CDR3: CASTPLAGGRGQFF. DNA of the CDR3: TGTGCCAGCACTCCGCTAGCGGGAGGACGTGGGCAGTTCTTC.

V is TRBV7-3 and J is TRBJ2-1; D is possibly TRBD2 (6 bases). From germline, CDR1 is SGHTA and CDR2 FQGTGA. Trimming took off 3 bases at V and 7 bases at J, with 16 bases between the two ends. There are 15 residues in the CDR3. CDR3 residues: CASSFGTPWGNEQFF. DNA of the CDR3: TGTGCCAGCAGCTTCGGGACTCCGTGGGGAAATGAGCAGTTCTTC.

The rearrangement links TRBV5-6 to TRBJ2-3, with 8 bases matching TRBD1. This CDR3 comprises 14 residues. Germline CDR1 reads SGHDT; CDR2 reads YYEEEE. Unmatched junction bases numbered 6, after V lost 4 bases and J lost 5 bases. CDR3 bases: TGTGCCAGCAGCGAAACAGGGGGTAAAGATACGCAGTATTTT. Translating gives CASSETGGKDTQYF.